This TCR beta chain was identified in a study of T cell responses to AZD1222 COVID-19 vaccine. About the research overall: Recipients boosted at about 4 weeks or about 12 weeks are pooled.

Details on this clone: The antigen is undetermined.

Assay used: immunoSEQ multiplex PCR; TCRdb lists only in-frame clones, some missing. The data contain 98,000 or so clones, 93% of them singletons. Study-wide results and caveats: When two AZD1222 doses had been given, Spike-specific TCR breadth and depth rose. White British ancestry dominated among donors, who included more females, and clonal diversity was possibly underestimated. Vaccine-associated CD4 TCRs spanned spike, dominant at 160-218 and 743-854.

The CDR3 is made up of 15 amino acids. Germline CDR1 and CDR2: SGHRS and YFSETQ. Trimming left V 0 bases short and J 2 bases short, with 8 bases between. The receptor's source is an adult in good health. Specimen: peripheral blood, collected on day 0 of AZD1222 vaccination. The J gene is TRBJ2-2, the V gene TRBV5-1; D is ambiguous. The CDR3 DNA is TGCGCCAGCAGCTTGGTAGAACTAAACACCGGGGAGCTGTTTTTT. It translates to CASSLVELNTGELFF.